Described below is a single T cell receptor (beta chain) sequence and its context. This record comes from a study of blood T cell repertoires in COVID-19. Study overall: There were acute and convalescent COVID-19 samples, and they came from the United States, Italy and Spain.

V was pared by 1 base and J by 1 base, with 16 bases between. CDR3 length: 18 residues. Germline V gene sequence: CDR1 LNHDA, CDR2 SQIVND (reference sequence). TCRdb keeps only in-frame clones here, not all; method: immunoSEQ multiplex PCR. The sample contains some 240,000 clones, about 87% of which appear only once. The age range of participants was about 18 to 95 years, with residence in about 25 US areas. Membership in each cohort depended on participant-reported clinical history. Shortly before study entry, within 2 weeks, exposed participants had met a COVID-19 case. The sequenced sample was PBMCs or T cells enriched from blood (not recorded which). The receptor's source is a woman in her thirties or forties who had been exposed to COVID-19. V usage is TRBV19 and J usage is TRBJ1-4; tentative D call: TRBD1 (5 bases). CDR3 coding DNA: TGTGCCAGTAGTATAGGGTCAGGGCCTTTCGGAACTAATGAAAAACTGTTTTTT. Translation gives CASSIGSGPFGTNEKLFF.